This TCR beta chain was sequenced for a study of neoadjuvant anti-PD-1 for oral cavity cancer. Study-level information: Patients without progression got a fourth dose around day 43.

Remarks on this clone: Its antigen is not known.

General study results and limits: With three patients per group, TCR findings need larger cohorts. Non-responders to neoadjuvant nivolumab had significantly more clonal PBMC T cells than responders.

Method: immunoSEQ multiplex PCR; TCRdb's copy keeps in-frame clones and lacks some. Of about 72,000 clones listed, approximately 82% are singletons. Germline V gene lookup returns CDR1 SEHNR and CDR2 FQNEAQ (reference sequence). This CDR3 contains 13 residues. V was pared by 1 base and J by 7 bases, with 7 bases between. The clonotype was recovered from a person aged 35 to 85 with oral cavity squamous cell carcinoma. Material: PBMCs, obtained before nivolumab (anti-PD-1) treatment. The rearrangement links TRBV7-9 to TRBJ1-4; D remains ambiguous. The CDR3 DNA sequence: TGTGCCAGCAGCTTAGGATTACGTGAAAAACTGTTTTTT. Translating it yields CASSLGLREKLFF.